The sequence of this TCR beta chain was determined in a study of shared clonotypes between healthy human individuals. The CDR3 runs to 14 residues. V shed 3 bases and J shed 0 bases, with 10 bases lying between them. Germline V gene data show CDR1 as SGHDT and CDR2 as YYEEEE. Measured with immunoSEQ multiplex PCR; TCRdb has only the in-frame clones, and not every one. Here the sample spans 2 million to 2.5 million clones, nearly 97% being singletons. The receptor comes from a man aged 18 to 29 in good health. Sequenced: naive CD4+ T cells sorted from blood. The subset denotes: CD45RA+ positively selected. The genes are TRBV5-6 and TRBJ2-7, with no clear D. The CDR3 loop reads CASSWASVSYEQYF. Here the CDR3 DNA reads TGTGCCAGCAGCTGGGCCTCGGTCTCCTACGAGCAGTACTTC.